These 25 T cell receptor beta chains originate from one sample sequenced in a study of cytomegalovirus exposure and HLA in healthy donors. PCR amplification relied on 60 Vbeta primers (plus 13 Jbeta primers). The protocol was immunoSEQ multiplex PCR, while the TCRdb copy is restricted to in-frame clones and leaves out a portion. The table has 150,000 to 200,000 clones, about three quarters seen once. Input material: PBMCs. Receptor source: a woman between 45 and 60 years old in good health and CMV-seropositive.

This clone was picked up one time. V gene TRBV2 combines with J gene TRBJ1-5, with unresolved D. Germline V gives CDR1 SNHLY, CDR2 FYNNEI. V was shortened by 5 bases and J by 3 bases, with 8 bases between the two germline ends. CDR3 size: 13 residues. The CDR3 DNA reads TGTGCCAGCAGTTCCTTTAACAATCAGCCCCAGCATTTT. This codes for CASSSFNNQPQHF. The entire variable domain, with the rest obtained from reference TRBV2 and TRBJ1-5, is as follows: EPEVTQTPSHQVTQMGQEVILRCVPISNHLYFYWYRQILGQKVEFLVSFYNNEISEKSEIFDDQFSVERPDGSNFTLKIRSTKLEDSAMYFCASSSFNNQPQHFGDGTRLSIL.

In its sample, this clone was seen a few times. Other DNA sequences of this sample code for an identical CDR3. The gene calls are TRBV4-1 and TRBJ1-4, with D perhaps matching TRBD1 (5 bases). Germline V gives CDR1 MGHRA, CDR2 YSYEKL. V was clipped by 1 base and J by 3 bases, with 6 bases between them. The CDR3 runs 14 residues. The CDR3, as DNA: TGCGCCAGCAGCCAAGGGGGGGCTAATGAAAAACTGTTTTTT. Residues: CASSQGGANEKLFF.

This chain connects TRBV19 to TRBJ1-1; tentative D call: TRBD1 (6 bases). Trimming left V 6 bases short and J 0 bases short, with 14 bases between. The length of the CDR3 is 15 residues. The V gene's germline CDR1 is LNHDA and CDR2 SQIVND (reference sequence). This chain's CDR3 is CASSDPGQLNTEAFF. In DNA form, the CDR3 reads TGTGCCAGTAGCGATCCGGGACAACTGAACACTGAAGCTTTCTTT. The full variable domain, its missing parts supplied by reference TRBV19 and TRBJ1-1, is DGGITQSPKYLFRKEGQNVTLSCEQNLNHDAMYWYRQDPGQGLRLIYYSQIVNDFQKGDIAEGYSVSREKKESFPLTVTSAQKNPTAFYLCASSDPGQLNTEAFFGQGTRLTVV.

The chain links TRBV9 to TRBJ1-6; 8 bases match TRBD1. Germline trimming cut 4 bases from V and 7 bases from J; bases unmatched to any gene: 7. The CDR3 length is 15 residues. Germline-derived CDR1 and CDR2 are SGDLS and YYNGEE. The CDR3 loop is CASSPRTGWNSPLHF. The CDR3 coding sequence is TGTGCCAGCAGCCCAAGGACAGGGTGGAATTCACCCCTCCACTTT.

The rearrangement joins TRBV28 to TRBJ2-2, with D perhaps TRBD1 (8 bases). From germline, CDR1 is MDHEN and CDR2 SYDVKM. The CDR3 runs to 14 residues. Trimming left V 3 bases short and J 7 bases short, with 12 bases between. CDR3 in DNA: TGTGCCAGCAGTTTCACAGGGGGGGACGGGGAGCTGTTTTTT. Amino acid sequence: CASSFTGGDGELFF.

V and J are TRBV7-2 and TRBJ2-1, with D perhaps TRBD2 (7 bases). V shed 4 bases and J shed 7 bases, with 17 bases lying between them. This CDR3 region has 15 residues. The V gene's germline CDR1 is SGHTA and CDR2 FQGNSA. The DNA of the CDR3 is TGTGCCAGCAGCTACTACGGGGGGCCGGGGAATGAGCAGTTCTTC. Its translation is CASSYYGGPGNEQFF.

The chain couples TRBV4-3 to TRBJ2-5, with 9 bases identical to TRBD1. The germline CDR1 and CDR2 sequences are LGHNA and YSLEER. The V segment lost 5 bases and the J segment 2 bases; nucleotides outside the gene matches: 6. This CDR3 comprises 15 residues. CDR3 region: CASSFTGTGQETQYF. The CDR3 DNA sequence: TGCGCCAGCAGCTTCACCGGGACAGGGCAAGAGACCCAGTACTTC.

This chain uses TRBV13 with TRBJ2-3; TRBD1 matches at 9 bases. This CDR3 has 16 amino acids. V was clipped by 6 bases and J by 3 bases; unmatched bases: 10. Germline loops: CDR1 PRHDT, CDR2 FYEKMQ (reference sequence). CDR3 sequence: CASSYTGQGGTDTQYF. The CDR3 DNA reads as TGTGCCAGCAGTTACACGGGACAGGGCGGAACAGATACGCAGTATTTT.

The V gene is TRBV9, the J gene TRBJ2-3; D is perhaps TRBD2 (6 bases). From germline, CDR1 is SGDLS and CDR2 YYNGEE. Trimming left V 2 bases short and J 1 base short, with 11 bases between. There are 15 residues in the CDR3. The CDR3 DNA follows: TGTGCCAGCAGCGTCAGCGGGTTACGCACAGATACGCAGTATTTT. It codes for CASSVSGLRTDTQYF. The full variable domain, its missing parts supplied by reference TRBV9 and TRBJ2-3, is DSGVTQTPKHLITATGQRVTLRCSPRSGDLSVYWYQQSLDQGLQFLIQYYNGEERAKGNILERFSAQQFPDLHSELNLSSLELGDSALYFCASSVSGLRTDTQYFGPGTRLTVL.

Turning to this clone: Just one base apart from a much larger clone, this may be a read error. Other nucleotide sequences from this sample produce the same CDR3. The V gene is TRBV4-1, the J gene TRBJ1-5, with D uncertain. The germline CDR1 and CDR2 sequences are MGHRA and YSYEKL. The CDR3 contains 16 residues. For the CDR3, the DNA is TGCGCCAGCAGCCAAGTACTTACAGTGAGCAATCAGCCCCAACATTTT. Its protein is CASSQVLTVSNQPQHF.

The rearrangement uses TRBV5-4 and TRBJ2-7, with 9 bases that match TRBD1. V lost 0 bases to trimming and J lost 3 bases; unmatched junction nucleotides: 1. The CDR3 totals 14 residues. The germline V gene encodes CDR1 SGHNT and CDR2 YYREEE (reference sequence). The CDR3 loop reads CASSLDRGHYEQYF. The CDR3 DNA follows: TGTGCCAGCAGCTTGGACAGGGGGCACTACGAGCAGTACTTC.

This clone occurred a few times. This chain connects TRBV2 to TRBJ1-1; 7 bases align to TRBD1. The germline V gene encodes CDR1 SNHLY and CDR2 FYNNEI. The V gene end was trimmed by 4 bases and the J gene end by 1 base; junction bases not matched to a gene: 0. The CDR3 loop spans 13 amino acids. The CDR3 region is CASSGQGNTEAFF. The CDR3 nucleotides are TGTGCCAGCAGTGGACAGGGGAACACTGAAGCTTTCTTT.

This clone was seen only a few times. V gene TRBV28 combines with J gene TRBJ1-5; D perhaps matches TRBD1 (6 bases). The CDR3 consists of 14 residues. Deletions cut 8 bases from V and 3 bases from J, with 14 bases between. CDR1 and CDR2 (germline): MDHEN, SYDVKM. The CDR3 protein is CASGGRGYNQPQHF. The CDR3, as DNA: TGTGCCAGCGGTGGGAGGGGGTACAATCAGCCCCAGCATTTT.

As for this clone: Other DNA sequences in the sample encode the same CDR3. V gene TRBV7-9 combines with J gene TRBJ2-1; 11 bases match TRBD2. V lost 5 bases to trimming and J lost 4 bases; unmatched junction nucleotides: 4. Germline CDR1 SEHNR, CDR2 FQNEAQ (reference sequence). The length of the CDR3 is 15 residues. CDR3 sequence: CASSRLAGGYNEQFF. The CDR3 DNA follows: TGTGCCAGCAGCCGGCTAGCGGGGGGTTACAATGAGCAGTTCTTC.

This clone occurred a few times. This sequence joins TRBV27 and TRBJ2-7; a weak D match, TRBD1 (6 bases). The CDR3 covers 13 residues. The V gene lost 7 bases and the J gene lost 0 bases, with 10 bases spanning the gap. CDR1 and CDR2 (germline): MNHEY, SMNVEV (reference sequence). The CDR3 DNA sequence: TGTGCCAGCAAGGGGGACACCTCCTACGAGCAGTACTTC. It yields the protein CASKGDTSYEQYF.

The chain carries TRBV6-5 and TRBJ1-5; D call uncertain. Germline loops: CDR1 MNHEY, CDR2 SVGAGI. The CDR3 runs 15 residues. V was shortened by 2 bases and J by 0 bases, with 8 bases between the two germline ends. CDR3 residues: CASSYDQNSNQPQHF. The CDR3, as DNA: TGTGCCAGCAGTTACGATCAGAATAGCAATCAGCCCCAGCATTTT.

This clone was counted once. This chain links TRBV5-1 with TRBJ2-2; 12 nucleotides align to TRBD2. This CDR3 spans 16 amino acids. Germline trimming cut 4 bases from V and 4 bases from J; bases unmatched to any gene: 5. From germline, CDR1 is SGHRS and CDR2 YFSETQ. This CDR3 is CASSATSGGTTGELFF. DNA of the CDR3: TGCGCCAGCAGCGCGACTAGCGGGGGAACCACCGGGGAGCTGTTTTTT.

The chain combines TRBV10-1 with TRBJ1-3, with a possible D match to TRBD1 (6 bases). The CDR3 sequence is 14 residues long. Germline V gene sequence: CDR1 WNHNN, CDR2 SYGVQD (reference sequence). V lost 6 bases, J lost 4 bases, and 13 bases lay in between. The CDR3 sequence is CASRAGTNGNTIYF. Here the CDR3 DNA reads TGCGCCAGCAGGGCCGGGACAAACGGAAACACCATATATTTT.

This clone occurred a few times. The CDR3 nucleotides read TGCGCCAGCAGCCAAGGCTCCAGGTGGGAGGGCTTTCCCTACGAGCAGTACTTC. Translation: CASSQGSRWEGFPYEQYF. The chain has TRBV4-3 and TRBJ2-7, with TRBD2 identical over 7 bases. Germline V gene lookup returns CDR1 LGHNA and CDR2 YSLEER. CDR3 length: 18 amino acids. The J segment lost 2 bases and the V segment lost 1 base, leaving 14 bases of the junction unmatched.

The chain joins TRBV5-1 to TRBJ1-6; D gene uncertain. Trimming removed 6 bases at V and 9 bases at J, with 22 bases between. CDR1 SGHRS and CDR2 YFSETQ come from the germline V gene. This CDR3 spans 16 amino acids. Here the CDR3 reads CASIRFRRRESSPLHF. CDR3 in DNA: TGCGCCAGCATCCGCTTCCGACGGAGGGAATCTTCACCCCTCCACTTT.

V usage is TRBV6-1 and J usage is TRBJ1-1; D remains ambiguous. Germline CDR1 MNHNS, CDR2 SASEGT. Trimming left V 8 bases short and J 8 bases short, with 21 bases between. The CDR3 totals 14 residues. The CDR3 nucleotides are TGTGCCAGCGCGGGTGAGTTATGGTTCAGGGAAGCTTTCTTT. Translated: CASAGELWFREAFF.

The genes are TRBV7-6 and TRBJ1-6, with 10 bases aligning to TRBD1. The CDR3 length is 15 residues. CDR1 and CDR2 (germline): SGHVS, FNYEAQ. The V gene end was trimmed by 5 bases and the J gene end by 7 bases; junction bases not matched to a gene: 5. The CDR3 DNA is TGTGCCAGCAGCCCGGGACAGGGGCGGAATTCACCCCTCCACTTT. This translates into CASSPGQGRNSPLHF. The entire variable domain, with the rest obtained from reference TRBV7-6 and TRBJ1-6, is as follows: GAGVSQSPRYKVTKRGQDVALRCDPISGHVSLYWYRQALGQGPEFLTYFNYEAQQDKSGLPNDRFSAERPEGSISTLTIQRTEQRDSAMYRCASSPGQGRNSPLHFGNGTRLTVT.

The gene calls are TRBV6-1 and TRBJ1-1; 7 bases align to TRBD1. Per germline, CDR1 MNHNS and CDR2 SASEGT. The CDR3 is made up of 13 amino acids. The junction had 1 base not matched to a gene; V was cut back by 0 bases and J by 6 bases. The CDR3 region is CASSEAGTAEAFF. The CDR3 DNA follows: TGTGCCAGCAGTGAAGCGGGGACAGCTGAAGCTTTCTTT.

The rearrangement uses TRBV19 and TRBJ2-1; 9 bases are shared with TRBD2. The CDR3 extends over 21 amino acids. Germline CDR1 and CDR2: LNHDA and SQIVND (reference sequence). Unmatched junction bases numbered 25, after V lost 3 bases and J lost 7 bases. The CDR3 nucleotides are TGTGCCAGTAGTATGCTATCCCCGGGACTAGCCGACACTTCTTCCCGTAATGAGCAGTTCTTC. It codes for CASSMLSPGLADTSSRNEQFF. Looking up the rest from reference TRBV19 and TRBJ2-1 gives the full variable domain: DGGITQSPKYLFRKEGQNVTLSCEQNLNHDAMYWYRQDPGQGLRLIYYSQIVNDFQKGDIAEGYSVSREKKESFPLTVTSAQKNPTAFYLCASSMLSPGLADTSSRNEQFFGPGTRLTVL.

This chain uses TRBV6-5 with TRBJ1-2; 7 bases align to TRBD1. This CDR3 is built from 13 residues. V shed 5 bases and J 6 bases; nucleotides not matched to a gene: 6. Germline V gene data show CDR1 as MNHEY and CDR2 as SVGAGI. DNA for the CDR3: TGTGCCAGCAGTGCAACAGGGACAGATGGCTACACCTTC. As protein: CASSATGTDGYTF.